This entry concerns a single T cell receptor beta chain. The data are from a study of blood T cell repertoires in COVID-19. Authors' analysis steps: Reference gene primer amplification gave nucleated cell count estimates. The data were produced by immunoSEQ multiplex PCR, yet TCRdb's version contains in-frame clones alone and is incomplete. V, J and clone size derive from that table, while D and trimming were established from the DNA sequence. The sample has around 100,000 clones; approximately 81% are singletons. The receptor comes from a human donor in a cohort sampled during active COVID-19. The source material was peripheral blood.

This CDR3 reads CASKIGLAGTDTQYF. As DNA, the CDR3 is TGTGCCAGCAAGATCGGACTAGCGGGCACAGATACGCAGTATTTT. The genes are TRBV2 and TRBJ2-3, with 10 bases fitting TRBD2. The germline V gene encodes CDR1 SNHLY and CDR2 FYNNEI. Trimming took 7 bases from V and 1 from J; bases not matched to a gene: 5. CDR3 length equals 15 residues. The full variable domain, its missing parts supplied by reference TRBV2 and TRBJ2-3, is EPEVTQTPSHQVTQMGQEVILRCVPISNHLYFYWYRQILGQKVEFLVSFYNNEISEKSEIFDDQFSVERPDGSNFTLKIRSTKLEDSAMYFCASKIGLAGTDTQYFGPGTRLTVL.